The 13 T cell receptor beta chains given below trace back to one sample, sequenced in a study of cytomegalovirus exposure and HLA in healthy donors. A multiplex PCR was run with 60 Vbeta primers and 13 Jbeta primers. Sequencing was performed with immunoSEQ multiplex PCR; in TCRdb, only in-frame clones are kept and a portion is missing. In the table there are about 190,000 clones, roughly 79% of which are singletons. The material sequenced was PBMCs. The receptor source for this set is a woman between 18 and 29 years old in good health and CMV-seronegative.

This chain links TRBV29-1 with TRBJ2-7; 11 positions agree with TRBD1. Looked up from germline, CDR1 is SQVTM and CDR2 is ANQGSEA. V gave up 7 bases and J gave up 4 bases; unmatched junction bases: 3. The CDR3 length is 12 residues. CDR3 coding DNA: TGCAGCGCATGGGACAGGGGGTACGAGCAGTACTTC. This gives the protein CSAWDRGYEQYF.

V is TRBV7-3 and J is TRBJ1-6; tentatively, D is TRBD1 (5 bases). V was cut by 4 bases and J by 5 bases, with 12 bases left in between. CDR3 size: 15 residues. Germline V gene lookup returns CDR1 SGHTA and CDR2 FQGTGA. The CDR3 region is CASSYKTGDNSPLHF. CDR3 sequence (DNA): TGTGCCAGCAGCTATAAAACGGGGGATAATTCACCCCTCCACTTT.

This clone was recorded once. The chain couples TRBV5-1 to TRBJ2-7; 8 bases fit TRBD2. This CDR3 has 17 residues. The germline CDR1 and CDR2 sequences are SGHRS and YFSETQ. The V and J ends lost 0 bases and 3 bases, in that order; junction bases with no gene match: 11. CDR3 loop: CASSLELMAGGIYEQYF. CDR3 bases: TGCGCCAGCAGCTTGGAACTTATGGCGGGGGGTATCTACGAGCAGTACTTC.

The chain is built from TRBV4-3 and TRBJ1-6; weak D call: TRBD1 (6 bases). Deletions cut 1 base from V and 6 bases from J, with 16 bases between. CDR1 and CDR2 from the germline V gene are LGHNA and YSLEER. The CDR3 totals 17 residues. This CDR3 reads CASSQGIGQLPNSPLHF. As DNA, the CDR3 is TGCGCCAGCAGCCAAGGTATAGGACAGTTGCCTAATTCACCCCTCCACTTT.

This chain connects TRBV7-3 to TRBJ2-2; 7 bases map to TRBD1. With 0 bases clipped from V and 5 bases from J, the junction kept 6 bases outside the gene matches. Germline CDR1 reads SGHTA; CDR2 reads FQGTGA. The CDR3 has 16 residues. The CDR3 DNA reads TGTGCCAGCAGCTTAACGCGACAGGGCCTTACCGGGGAGCTGTTTTTT. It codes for CASSLTRQGLTGELFF.

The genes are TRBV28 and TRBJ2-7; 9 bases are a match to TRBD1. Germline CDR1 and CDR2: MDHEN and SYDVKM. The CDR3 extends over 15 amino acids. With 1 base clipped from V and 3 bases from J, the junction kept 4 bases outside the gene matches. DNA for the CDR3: TGTGCCAGCAGTTTATTAACAGGGGGCAACTACGAGCAGTACTTC. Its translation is CASSLLTGGNYEQYF.

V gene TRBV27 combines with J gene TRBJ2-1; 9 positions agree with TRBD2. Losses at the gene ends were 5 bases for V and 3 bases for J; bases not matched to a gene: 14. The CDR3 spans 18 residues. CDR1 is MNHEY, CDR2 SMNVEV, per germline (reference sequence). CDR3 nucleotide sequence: TGTGCCAGCAGTCCGCGACGATTGACTAGCGGAGTCTACAATGAGCAGTTCTTC. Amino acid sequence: CASSPRRLTSGVYNEQFF.

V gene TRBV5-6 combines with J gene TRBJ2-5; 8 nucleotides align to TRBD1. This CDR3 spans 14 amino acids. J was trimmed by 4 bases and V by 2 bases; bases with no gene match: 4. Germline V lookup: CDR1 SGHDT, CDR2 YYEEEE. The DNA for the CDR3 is TGTGCCAGCAGCTTCCAGGGGGCGAGAGAGACCCAGTACTTC. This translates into CASSFQGARETQYF.

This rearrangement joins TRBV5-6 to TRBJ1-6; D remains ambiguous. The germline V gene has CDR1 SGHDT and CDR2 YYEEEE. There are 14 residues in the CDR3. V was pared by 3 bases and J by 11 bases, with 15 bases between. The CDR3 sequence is CASSSLIRLAPLHF. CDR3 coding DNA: TGTGCCAGCAGCTCACTTATACGATTGGCACCCCTCCACTTT.

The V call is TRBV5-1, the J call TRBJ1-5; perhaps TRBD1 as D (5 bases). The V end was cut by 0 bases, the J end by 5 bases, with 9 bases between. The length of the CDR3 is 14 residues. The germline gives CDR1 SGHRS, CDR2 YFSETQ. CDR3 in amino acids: CASSLGVGDQPQHF. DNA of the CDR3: TGCGCCAGCAGCTTGGGGGTAGGGGATCAGCCCCAGCATTTT.

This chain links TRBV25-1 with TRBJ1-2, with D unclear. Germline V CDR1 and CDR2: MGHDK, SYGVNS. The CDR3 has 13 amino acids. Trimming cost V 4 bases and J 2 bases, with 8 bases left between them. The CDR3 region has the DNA TGTGCCAGCAGTGGACTCGACAACTATGGCTACACCTTC. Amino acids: CASSGLDNYGYTF.

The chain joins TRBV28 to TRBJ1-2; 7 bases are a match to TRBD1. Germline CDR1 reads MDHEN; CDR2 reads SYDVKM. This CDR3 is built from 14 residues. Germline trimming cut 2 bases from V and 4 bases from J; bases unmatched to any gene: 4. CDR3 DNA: TGTGCCAGCAGTTTAGCAGGGGGTATCTATGGCTACACCTTC. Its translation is CASSLAGGIYGYTF.

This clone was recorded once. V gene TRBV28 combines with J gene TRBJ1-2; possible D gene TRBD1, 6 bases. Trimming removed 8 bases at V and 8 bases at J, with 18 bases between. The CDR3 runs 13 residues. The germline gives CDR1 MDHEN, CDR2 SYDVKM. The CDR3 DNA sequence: TGTGCCAGCTGGAACAGGGTGACCGACGGCTACACCTTC. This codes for CASWNRVTDGYTF.